This TCR beta chain derives from a study of shared clonotypes between healthy human individuals. CDR3 length equals 13 residues. The V end was cut by 3 bases, the J end by 6 bases, with 15 bases between. Per the germline V gene, CDR1 is SQVTM and CDR2 is ANQGSEA. The repertoire was sequenced with immunoSEQ multiplex PCR; TCRdb's copy has only in-frame clones and lacks some. The top ten hold roughly 24% of the sample, which has 90,000 to 150,000 clones, 55% to 70% seen once. This TCR was sampled from a woman aged 30 to 39 in good health. The chain uses TRBV29-1 and TRBJ2-7, with a weak D call TRBD2 (5 bases). What was sequenced was memory CD8+ T cells sorted from blood. The subset: CD45RO+ cells pooled with CCR7-negative TemRA cells. The CDR3 is CSVEASDYGEQYF. The CDR3, as DNA: TGCAGCGTTGAGGCGTCTGACTACGGCGAGCAGTACTTC.